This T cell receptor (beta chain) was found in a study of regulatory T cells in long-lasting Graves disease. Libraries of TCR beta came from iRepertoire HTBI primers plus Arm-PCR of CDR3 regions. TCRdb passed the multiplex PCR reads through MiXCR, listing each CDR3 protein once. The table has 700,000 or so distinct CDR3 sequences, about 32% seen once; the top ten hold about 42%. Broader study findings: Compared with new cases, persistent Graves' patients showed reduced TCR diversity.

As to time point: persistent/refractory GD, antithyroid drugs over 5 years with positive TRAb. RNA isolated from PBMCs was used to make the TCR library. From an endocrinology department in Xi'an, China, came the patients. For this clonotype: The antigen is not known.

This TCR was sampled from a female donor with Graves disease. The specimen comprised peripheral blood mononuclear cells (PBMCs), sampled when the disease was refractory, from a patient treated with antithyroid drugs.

Written as DNA, the CDR3 is TGTGCCAGCAGCCACCCCCAAGCGGGATACTACGAGCAGTACTTC. Protein product: CASSHPQAGYYEQYF. J is TRBJ2-7 and V is TRBV6-1; 7 bases map to TRBD2. This CDR3 comprises 15 residues. The junction had 11 bases not matched to a gene; V was cut back by 6 bases and J by 3 bases. Germline lookup yields CDR1 MNHNS and CDR2 SASEGT.